The present T cell receptor (beta chain) was sequenced within a study of cytomegalovirus exposure and HLA in healthy donors. The PCR contained 60 Vbeta and 13 Jbeta primers. Authors' data handling: In a later analysis, of 70 million to 85 million unique beta chains, about 12 million appeared in at least two donors. Measured with immunoSEQ multiplex PCR; TCRdb has only the in-frame clones, and not every one. The V and J calls and the clone size are those of that table, but D and trimming were determined from the DNA. The data contain approximately 130,000 clones, under 85% of them singletons. The CDR3 is 17 amino acids. The germline V gene encodes CDR1 SEHNR and CDR2 FQNEAQ (reference sequence). With 5 bases removed from V and 5 bases from J, the gap between germline ends came to 21 bases.

This clonotype was sampled from a man aged 30 to 39 in good health and CMV-seronegative. What was sequenced was PBMCs. The rearrangement joins TRBV7-9 to TRBJ1-4, with D hard to call. The CDR3 reads CASSPARGRVQNEKLFF. DNA of the CDR3: TGTGCCAGCAGCCCTGCCCGTGGGCGTGTCCAAAATGAAAAACTGTTTTTT.